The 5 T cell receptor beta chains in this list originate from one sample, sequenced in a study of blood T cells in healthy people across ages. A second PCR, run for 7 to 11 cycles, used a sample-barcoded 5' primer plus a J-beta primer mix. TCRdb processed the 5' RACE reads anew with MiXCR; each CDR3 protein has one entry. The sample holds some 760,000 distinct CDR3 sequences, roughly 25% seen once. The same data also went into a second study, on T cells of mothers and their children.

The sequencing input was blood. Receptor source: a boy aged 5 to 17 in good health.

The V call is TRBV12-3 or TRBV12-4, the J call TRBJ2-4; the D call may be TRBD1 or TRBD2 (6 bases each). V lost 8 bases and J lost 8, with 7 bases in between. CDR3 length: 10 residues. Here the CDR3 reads CASRGHIQYF. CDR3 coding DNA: TGTGCCAGCCGGGGGCACATTCAGTACTTC.

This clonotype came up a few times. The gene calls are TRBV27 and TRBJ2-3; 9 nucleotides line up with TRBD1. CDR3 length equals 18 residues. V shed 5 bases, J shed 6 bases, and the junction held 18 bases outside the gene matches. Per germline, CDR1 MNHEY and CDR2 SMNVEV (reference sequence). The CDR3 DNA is TGTGCCAGCAGTCCGCACCCCGGACAGGGGCCCGACGTCGATACGCAGTATTTT. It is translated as CASSPHPGQGPDVDTQYF.

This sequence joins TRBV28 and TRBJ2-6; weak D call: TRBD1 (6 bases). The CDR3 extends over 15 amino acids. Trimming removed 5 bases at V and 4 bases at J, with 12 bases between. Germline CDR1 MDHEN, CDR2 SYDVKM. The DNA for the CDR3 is TGTGCCAGCAGTATAACAGGGTTCGGGGCCAACGTCCTGACTTTC. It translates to CASSITGFGANVLTF.

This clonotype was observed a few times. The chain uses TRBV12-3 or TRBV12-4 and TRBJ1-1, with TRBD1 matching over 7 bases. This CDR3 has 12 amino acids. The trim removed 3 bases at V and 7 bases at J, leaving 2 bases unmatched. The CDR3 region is CASSFGTVEAFF. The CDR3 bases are TGTGCCAGCAGTTTCGGGACAGTTGAAGCTTTCTTT.

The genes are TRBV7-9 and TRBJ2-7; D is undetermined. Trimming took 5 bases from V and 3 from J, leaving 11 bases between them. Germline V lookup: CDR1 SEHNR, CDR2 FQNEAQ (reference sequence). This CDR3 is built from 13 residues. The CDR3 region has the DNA TGTGCCAGCAGCGTGGCATCCAACTACGAGCAGTACTTC. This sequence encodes CASSVASNYEQYF.